The T cell receptor beta chain described here comes from a study of T cell responses to AZD1222 COVID-19 vaccine (dated by TCRdb to the early 2020s). Broadly, across the study: AZD1222 recipients with second doses at about 4 weeks or about 12 weeks were pooled, because spike-specific TCR depth and breadth did not differ between schedules. A total of approximately 250 trial participants underwent TCR sequencing, of whom under 220 had received two doses of AZD1222 and around 26 had received two doses of the MenACWY control vaccine. Trial participants were enrolled by age into 18-55, 56-69 and 70-plus year subgroups, with about 150, 28 and 57 TCR-sequenced participants respectively. Here is what the overall study found, with its caveats: A significant rise in spike-specific TCR breadth and depth was observed after two AZD1222 doses relative to day 0 and relative to MenACWY recipients. Reportedly, close to half of the unique spike-specific TCRs recognized epitopes lying outside the regions that are mutated in the B.1.351 and B.1.1.7 variants. No day 14 peak-response samples were available, so repertoires were characterized only after the peak T cell response. The vaccine-associated CD4 TCRs covered the entire spike protein, and the dominant responses fell in regions 160-218 and 743-854. Most participants were white British and females outnumbered males, and the authors suggested that clonal diversity may have been underestimated. Conclusions about previously exposed vaccinees were limited because only a handful of AZD1222 recipients were SARS-CoV-2 seropositive at baseline. In the small 56-69-year group, the increase in depth fell short of significance, most likely because of low power.

The CDR3 runs 13 residues from the cysteine to the phenylalanine. This entry keeps only the CDR3 DNA: 39 bases, framed from base 1. The trim is 4 bases for V and 4 bases for J, with a gap of 8 bases between the germline ends. CDR1 is given as MNHEY and CDR2 as SVGAGI, both from the germline V gene. Remarks on this clone: Its antigen target is currently unknown. Per-nucleotide qualities are absent, and no much larger clonotype sits a single base away.

The CDR3 regions of human TCRbeta chains were analyzed by immunosequencing. On the study's bioinformatics: TCRs in the repertoires were matched against a reference library of SARS-CoV-2-specific TCRs that had been generated with the MIRA antigen-specificity platform. Breadth meant the fraction of unique TCRs that were SARS-CoV-2-associated, whereas depth meant the fraction of total T cells that were SARS-CoV-2-associated. Each spike-specific TCR was assigned to its reactive spike region and to a CD4 or CD8 class using the MIRA data. Log10-transformed breadth and depth values were compared by one-way ANOVA with Sidak's multiple comparisons tests. This is the immuneACCESS table as TCRdb keeps it, with only in-frame sequences that have V and J called. A part of the clones is gone; compared with another copy, unresolved V genes explain less than half, and the rest is unexplained. The DNA gave D and trimming, while V, J and clone size come from that table. This sample holds 95,000 to 150,000 clones; approximately 88% were observed only once. Of the sample, approximately 5% is held by the ten largest clones.

This sample's time point label indicates: baseline before first vaccination. Vaccinee samples were obtained from the UK trials COV001 and COV002, which included a single-blind randomized controlled phase 2/3 trial of AZD1222 (ChAdOx1 nCoV-19) in healthy adults. For TCRbeta chain sequencing, PBMC samples were collected from trial participants at day 0 and at day 28 after the second dose. The sample in question was peripheral blood, obtained on day 0 of AZD1222 vaccination. The TCR sequence derives from an adult in good health. The chain is assembled from TRBV6-5 and TRBJ1-5; no D gene is confidently identified. CDR3 loop: CASSFRGNQPQHF. The sequenced DNA: TGTGCCAGCAGTTTCCGGGGTAATCAGCCCCAGCATTTT.